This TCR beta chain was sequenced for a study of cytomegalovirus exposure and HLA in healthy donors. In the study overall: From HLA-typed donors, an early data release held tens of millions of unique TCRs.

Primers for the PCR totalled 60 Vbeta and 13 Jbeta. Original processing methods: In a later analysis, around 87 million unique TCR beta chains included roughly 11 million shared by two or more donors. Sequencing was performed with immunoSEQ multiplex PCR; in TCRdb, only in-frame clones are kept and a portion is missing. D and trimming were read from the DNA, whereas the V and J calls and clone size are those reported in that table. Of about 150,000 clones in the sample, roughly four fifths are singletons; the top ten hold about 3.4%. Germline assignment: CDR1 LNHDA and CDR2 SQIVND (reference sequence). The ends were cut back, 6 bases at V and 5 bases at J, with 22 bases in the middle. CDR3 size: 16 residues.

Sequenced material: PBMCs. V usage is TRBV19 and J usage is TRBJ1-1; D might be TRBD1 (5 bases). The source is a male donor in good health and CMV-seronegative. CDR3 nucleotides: TGTGCCAGTAGCCCGCCTACCCTCTACAGGTCGACTGAAGCTTTCTTT. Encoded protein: CASSPPTLYRSTEAFF.